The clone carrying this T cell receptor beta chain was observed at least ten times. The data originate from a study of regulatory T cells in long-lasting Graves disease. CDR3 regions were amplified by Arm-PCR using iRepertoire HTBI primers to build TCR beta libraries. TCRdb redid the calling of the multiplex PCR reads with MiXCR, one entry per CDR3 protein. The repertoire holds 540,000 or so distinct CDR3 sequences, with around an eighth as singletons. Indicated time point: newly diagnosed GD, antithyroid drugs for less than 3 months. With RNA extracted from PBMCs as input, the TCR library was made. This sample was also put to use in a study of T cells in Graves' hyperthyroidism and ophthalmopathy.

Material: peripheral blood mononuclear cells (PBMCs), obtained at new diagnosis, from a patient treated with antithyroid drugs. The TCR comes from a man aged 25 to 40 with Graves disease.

The CDR3, as DNA: TGTGCCAGCAGCCTCACCGGGGGTGAAAAACTGTTTTTT. Its translation is CASSLTGGEKLFF. V usage is TRBV7-9 and J usage is TRBJ1-4; possible D gene TRBD1, 5 bases. Germline V gene sequence: CDR1 SEHNR, CDR2 FQNEAQ (reference sequence). V was pared by 5 bases and J by 7 bases, with 11 bases between. CDR3 length equals 13 residues.